These T cell receptor beta chains were read from a single sample in a study of blood T cell repertoires in COVID-19. Some clones are missing from TCRdb's copy, which holds only in-frame ones; the method was immunoSEQ multiplex PCR. The sample has 100,000 or so clones, roughly 76% seen once. The specimen was peripheral blood. The receptors derive from a woman in her 70s with acute or convalescent COVID-19. CDR3s include the opening cysteine and the closing phenylalanine or tryptophan. Fields, in order: D gene, V gene, J gene, CDR3 protein. The D gene is left open where the match is weak.

d_gene: .
v_gene: TRBV7-2
j_gene: TRBJ2-7
CDR3aa: CASKVGGSSLEQYF

d_gene: TRBD1
v_gene: TRBV28
j_gene: TRBJ1-4
CDR3aa: CAISRQGREKLFF

d_gene: .
v_gene: TRBV30
j_gene: TRBJ1-2
CDR3aa: CAWSVSYYGYTF

d_gene: .
v_gene: TRBV6-5
j_gene: TRBJ1-2
CDR3aa: CATYYGYTF

d_gene: .
v_gene: TRBV27
j_gene: TRBJ1-1
CDR3aa: CASSLDSHNEAFF

d_gene: .
v_gene: TRBV30
j_gene: TRBJ1-2
CDR3aa: CVGKSGRAAYGYTF

d_gene: .
v_gene: TRBV7-2
j_gene: TRBJ2-1
CDR3aa: CASSLAPRDSEQFF

d_gene: .
v_gene: TRBV10-2
j_gene: TRBJ2-7
CDR3aa: CASSDNYEQYF

d_gene: .
v_gene: TRBV3-1/TRBV3-2
j_gene: TRBJ1-1
CDR3aa: CASSPLAGTEAFF

d_gene: .
v_gene: TRBV7-2
j_gene: TRBJ2-1
CDR3aa: CASSLAGGPEQFF

d_gene: TRBD1
v_gene: TRBV7-9
j_gene: TRBJ1-4
CDR3aa: CASSSGQSATNEKLFF

d_gene: .
v_gene: TRBV5-5
j_gene: TRBJ2-1
CDR3aa: CASSSSLSNEQFF

d_gene: TRBD1
v_gene: TRBV29-1
j_gene: TRBJ1-5
CDR3aa: CSARDSNQPQHF

d_gene: .
v_gene: TRBV5-1
j_gene: TRBJ1-2
CDR3aa: CASSLATGFDYGYTF

d_gene: .
v_gene: TRBV30
j_gene: TRBJ2-7
CDR3aa: CAWTPGGTSYEQYF

d_gene: .
v_gene: TRBV28
j_gene: TRBJ2-7
CDR3aa: CASSPAGRTYEQYF

d_gene: .
v_gene: TRBV28
j_gene: TRBJ1-2
CDR3aa: CASSSQMFGYGYTF

d_gene: TRBD1
v_gene: TRBV2
j_gene: TRBJ1-1
CDR3aa: CASRYITVDRGITEAFF

d_gene: .
v_gene: TRBV29-1
j_gene: TRBJ1-2
CDR3aa: CSVELRPGLVGAGYYGYTF

d_gene: .
v_gene: TRBV6-2/TRBV6-3
j_gene: TRBJ1-4
CDR3aa: CASSKNRAEKLFF